This T cell receptor (beta chain) was retrieved from a study of technical replicates of blood from several donors. The table came from immunoSEQ multiplex PCR; TCRdb's copy has only in-frame clones and leaves some out. This table has almost 85,000 clones, 95% to 98% appearing once. From germline, CDR1 is SNHLY and CDR2 FYNNEI. The CDR3 sequence is 13 residues long. Trimming took 7 bases from V and 3 from J, leaving 12 bases between them. This receptor was obtained from a human donor in good health. The material sequenced was T cells isolated from PBMCs. The chain combines TRBV2 with TRBJ1-2, with D hard to call. In nucleotides, the CDR3 is TGTGCCAGCATACTGGCGGGCCACTATGGCTACACCTTC. It specifies CASILAGHYGYTF.